This T cell receptor (beta chain) stems from a study of CD8 T cells in ankylosing spondylitis. The study, taken as a whole, reports: Significant enrichment of disease-linked clones was reportedly seen in matched ankylosing spondylitis synovial fluid. A motif in TCR beta, a set of eight highly homologous variants, appeared characteristic of ankylosing spondylitis blood. Clones that were linked to disease were CD8+ and were relatively rare in peripheral blood.

As the method for making TCR beta libraries, quantitative 5'-RACE with molecular barcodes was used. TCRdb called the 5' RACE reads again in MiXCR, with one record for every CDR3 protein. Among 250,000 or so distinct CDR3 sequences, about 10% were seen once, and the ten largest hold 6.8%. CDR3 length: 14 amino acids. Trimming stripped 5 bases from V and 10 bases from J, with 18 bases between. Germline CDR1 and CDR2: WSHSY and SAAADI. The sample holds many counts of this clonotype. Antigen specificity is unknown. The chain has TRBV10-2 and TRBJ1-5; D is unresolved. The sample was blood, either unsorted or a sorted T cell fraction (not recorded which). The receptor was derived from a male donor with ankylosing spondylitis or in good health (not recorded which). The CDR3 bases are TGCGCCAGCAGTCGCACCGGACTGAAACAACCCCAGCATTTT. It translates to CASSRTGLKQPQHF.